A selection of T cell receptor beta chains follows, all from one sample in a study of monozygotic twins with inflammatory bowel disease. For each CDR3 protein, TCRdb gives one entry from its re-call of the 5' RACE reads, without DNA. The repertoire table contains about 450,000 distinct CDR3 sequences. Sequencing used blood. The receptors derive from a human donor with ulcerative colitis or Crohn's disease, or a healthy co-twin of an affected twin (not recorded which). CDR3s include the opening cysteine and the closing phenylalanine or tryptophan.

V	J	length	CDR3
TRBV6-5	TRBJ2-5	13	CASSYWKSGTQYF
TRBV19	TRBJ2-2	18	CASSTGLAGGRVTGELFF
TRBV28	TRBJ2-2	14	CASSSPDYTGELFF
TRBV20-1	TRBJ1-4	15	CSAFSLWGMTEKLFF
TRBV6-1	TRBJ2-7	15	CASRRPGQGNYEQYF
TRBV18	TRBJ2-7	14	CASSPRQGIYERYF
TRBV14	TRBJ2-7	13	CASSREVSDEQYF
TRBV18	TRBJ2-2	15	CASSPLQPSTGELFF
TRBV7-9	TRBJ1-1	16	CASSPWPGTTNTEAFF
TRBV19	TRBJ2-4	22	CASSISRATWTSGLLTKNIQYF
TRBV12-3/TRBV12-4	TRBJ1-3	14	CASSFTGAGNTIYF
TRBV18	TRBJ2-1	13	CASSPGQVYEQFF
TRBV28	TRBJ2-1	15	CASSLGTSGSDEQFF
TRBV5-1	TRBJ2-1	15	CASSAEAGGPYEQFF
TRBV5-1	TRBJ2-7	14	CASSLAGQGGEQYF
TRBV5-4	TRBJ2-7	14	CASSLPGRQGEQYF